This T cell receptor beta chain was documented in a study of shared clonotypes between healthy human individuals. There are a few counts of this clone. With 0 bases clipped from V and 2 bases from J, the junction kept 2 bases outside the gene matches. CDR3 length: 16 residues. Germline CDR1 SGHDN, CDR2 FVKESK. Per the authors' pipeline: ImmunoSEQ supplied junction-only sequences lacking quality scores, so filtering was different. Data came from immunoSEQ multiplex PCR; TCRdb stores just in-frame clones and leaves some out. For V, J and clone size, that table is used; D and trimming come from the DNA. The profile shows 500,000 to 650,000 clones, around 78% of them singletons.

Sequencing input: PBMCs. The chain has TRBV14 and TRBJ2-1; the match to TRBD1 covers 9 bases. The clonotype was recovered from a woman in her thirties or forties in good health. Some clones in this sample may be carry-over from other donors' samples. The CDR3 region is CASSQERQGAYNEQFF. CDR3 DNA sequence: TGTGCCAGCAGCCAAGAGAGACAGGGGGCCTACAATGAGCAGTTCTTC.